These 24 T cell receptor beta chains originate from one sample sequenced in a study of tumor-infiltrating lymphocytes in primary liver carcinoma. From 400 to 500 ng total RNA, TCR beta cDNA was generated with a primer in the constant region. ARM-PCR was slightly modified, and three nested multiplex PCR rounds with it gave rise to the TCR beta libraries. Two initial PCR rounds of around 10 cycles each paired TRBV1-TRBV30 forward primers with a C-beta reverse primer. Via MiXCR, TCRdb re-called the multiplex PCR reads, giving one row per CDR3 protein. The sample includes over 100,000 distinct CDR3 sequences, 55% to 70% of them seen just once. For each extraction, RNA and DNA were obtained together from about 20-30 mg of unsorted bulk tissue. Material: tumor-adjacent normal liver tissue. These TCRs come from a woman aged 60-75 years with primary liver carcinoma and hepatitis B virus infection.

The table lists this clonotype with many counts. The genes are TRBV7-9 and TRBJ2-4, with 7 bases lining up with TRBD2. This CDR3 is 17 amino acids long. The V gene end was trimmed by 5 bases and the J gene end by 0 bases; junction bases not matched to a gene: 10. Germline V gives CDR1 SEHNR, CDR2 FQNEAQ (reference sequence). The CDR3: CASSPGWAGVAKNIQYF. As DNA, the CDR3 is TGTGCCAGCAGCCCCGGTTGGGCGGGAGTAGCCAAAAACATTCAGTACTTC.

As regards this clonotype: An end of the junction differs from the germline gene, which may be a read error. The chain uses TRBV4-1 and TRBJ1-2; D gene uncertain. CDR3 length: 15 amino acids. Germline CDR1 is MGHRA and CDR2 is YSYEKL. CDR3 sequence: CASSHKTGENYGYTF. CDR3 bases: TGCGCCAGCAGCCACAAAACGGGAGAAAACTATGGTTACACCTTC.

Regarding this clonotype: It may be a read error: a sequence one base away is much more abundant. V usage is TRBV7-9 and J usage is TRBJ2-5, with D perhaps assigned TRBD1 or TRBD2 (5 bases each). The CDR3 totals 17 residues. Germline lookup yields CDR1 SEHNR and CDR2 FQNEAQ (reference sequence). The V end lost 6 bases, the J end lost 3 bases, and 23 bases lay between the germline ends. CDR3 DNA: TGTGCCAGCAGACCAACGAACATTCGGGGACCCAAAGAGACCCAGTACTTC. It codes for CASRPTNIRGPKETQYF.

Comments on this clonotype: No conserved phenylalanine or tryptophan ends this CDR3, so it is likely a read error. The chain joins TRBV28 to TRBJ1-1, with D possibly TRBD1 on 5 matching bases. The CDR3 extends over 15 amino acids. In germline, CDR1 is MDHEN, CDR2 SYDVKM. CDR3 sequence (DNA): TGTGGCAGCATCAACAGGCCTTCGGGGAACACTGAAGCTTTCTAT. It encodes CGSINRPSGNTEAFY.

Regarding this clonotype: Being one base from a much bigger clone, this may be a read error. The CDR3 loop is CAWISPRTGSYGQYF. CDR3 nucleotides: TGTGCCTGGATCAGCCCCCGGACAGGTAGCTACGGGCAGTACTTC. The chain is built from TRBV30 and TRBJ2-7; TRBD1 agrees at 7 bases. This CDR3 has 15 residues. The germline gives CDR1 GTSNPN, CDR2 SVGIG (reference sequence).

As for this clonotype: This is likely a read error, given that the CDR3 carries no conserved phenylalanine or tryptophan at its end. The chain carries TRBV28 and TRBJ1-1, with TRBD1 identical over 7 bases. The germline CDR1 and CDR2 sequences are MDHEN and SYDVKM. This CDR3 contains 15 residues. V lost 9 bases to trimming and J lost 4 bases; unmatched junction nucleotides: 14. The CDR3: CASRLDRARGTEAFL. Here the CDR3 DNA reads TGTGCCAGTAGACTAGACAGGGCCAGGGGCACTGAAGCTTTCCTT.

Concerning this clonotype: Just one base apart from a much larger clone, this may be a read error. The rearrangement joins TRBV28 to TRBJ2-7; 11 bases align to TRBD2. The CDR3 sequence is 15 residues long. Germline V gene sequence: CDR1 MDHEN, CDR2 SYDVKM. The CDR3 loop reads CTSSDPSGRRYEQYF. The CDR3 DNA is TGTACCAGCAGTGACCCTAGCGGGAGGAGGTACGAGCAGTACTTC.

As for this clonotype: A read error may be the cause here, since a much bigger clone is one base away. The rearrangement uses TRBV5-5 and TRBJ2-3; tentatively, D is TRBD1 (5 bases). V dropped 4 bases and J dropped 4 bases, with 13 bases sitting between them. Germline V lookup: CDR1 SGHKS, CDR2 YYEKEE (reference sequence). The CDR3 has 14 amino acids. CDR3 coding DNA: TGTGCCAGCAGCACAGGACGAGAACCAGATACGCAGTATTTT. It translates to CASSTGREPDTQYF. Full variable domain (outside the CDR3, taken from reference TRBV5-5 and TRBJ2-3): DAGVTQSPTHLIKTRGQQVTLRCSPISGHKSVSWYQQVLGQGPQFIFQYYEKEERGRGNFPDRFSARQFPNYSSELNVNALLLGDSALYLCASSTGREPDTQYFGPGTRLTVL.

This clonotype turned up a few times. A much larger clone differs from this one at a single base, so this may be a read error. The chain couples TRBV4-1 to TRBJ2-1; possibly TRBD2 for D (6 bases). This CDR3 is 15 amino acids long. In germline, CDR1 is MGHRA, CDR2 YSYEKL. V lost 1 base and J 10 bases, leaving 17 bases between the germline ends. The CDR3 reads CASSQGTNWGTEQFF. CDR3 coding DNA: TGCGCCAGCAGCCAAGGGACTAACTGGGGAACGGAGCAGTTCTTC.

Of note for this clonotype: This may come from a read error, since a much larger clone is one base off. The V call is TRBV7-9, the J call TRBJ2-7; a weak D match, TRBD2 (5 bases). The CDR3 extends over 14 amino acids. CDR1 and CDR2 (germline): SEHNR, FQNEAQ (reference sequence). Trimming took 7 bases from V and 4 from J, leaving 17 bases between them. This CDR3 is CASNSSGVSYEQYF. CDR3 nucleotide sequence: TGTGCCAGCAACTCCAGCGGAGTATCTTACGAGCAGTACTTC.

V usage is TRBV7-9 and J usage is TRBJ2-5; 13 bases line up with TRBD2. V dropped 4 bases and J dropped 6; count of bases not matched to a gene: 8. There are 16 residues in the CDR3. Germline V CDR1 and CDR2: SEHNR, FQNEAQ (reference sequence). The CDR3 DNA follows: TGTGCCAGCAGCTCCACGACTAGCGGGAGGTTAAAGACCCAGTACTTC. Encoded protein: CASSSTTSGRLKTQYF.

As concerns this clonotype: A much larger clone sits a single nucleotide away, making a read error possible. V is TRBV5-1 and J is TRBJ1-1; D is uncertain. Germline V lookup: CDR1 SGHRS, CDR2 YFSETQ. V was clipped by 4 bases and J by 1 base, with 11 bases between them. This CDR3 spans 14 amino acids. CDR3 sequence (DNA): TGCGCCAGCAGCCCTAGAATCCAGAACACTGAAGCTTTCTTT. Translation gives CASSPRIQNTEAFF.

The chain couples TRBV29-1 to TRBJ2-3; D is unclear. Between the trimmed V and J ends, which lost 7 bases and 6 bases, there was a span of 17 bases. Germline CDR1 SQVTM, CDR2 ANQGSEA. CDR3 length: 13 residues. CDR3 in amino acids: CSADYGALDTQYF. CDR3 nucleotides: TGCAGCGCTGATTACGGCGCGCTGGATACGCAGTATTTT.

The gene calls are TRBV21-1 and TRBJ1-4. TRBV21-1 is termed a pseudogene. This CDR3 is 16 amino acids long. This CDR3 is CASSSGAGLRNEKLFF. The CDR3 nucleotides are TGTGCCAGCAGCAGTGGTGCTGGGCTTAGAAATGAAAAACTGTTTTTT.

A remark on this clonotype: Mismatch with germline at one junction end may stem from a read error. V is TRBV11-2 and J is TRBJ2-4, with a weak D call TRBD1 (6 bases). This CDR3 is built from 15 residues. CDR1 and CDR2 (germline): SGHAT, FQNNGV. This CDR3 reads CAGSLVGGRGSIQYF. As DNA, the CDR3 is TGTGCCGGCAGCTTAGTAGGGGGTAGAGGCAGCATTCAGTACTTC.

The chain is built from TRBV5-4 and TRBJ2-3; no clear D gene. The CDR3 is 16 residues long. Germline V lookup: CDR1 SGHNT, CDR2 YYREEE (reference sequence). V was shortened by 0 bases and J by 2 bases, with 13 bases between the two germline ends. The CDR3 DNA is TGTGCCAGCAGCTTGGTGGTACAACCCTACACAGATACGCAGTATTTT. Protein: CASSLVVQPYTDTQYF.

In regard to this clonotype: The junction and the germline gene differ at one end; a read error may be behind it. The J gene is TRBJ2-1, the V gene TRBV11-2; D gene uncertain. Germline CDR1 SGHAT, CDR2 FQNNGV. The CDR3 is made up of 17 amino acids. DNA of the CDR3: TGTGCCAGCAACTTTACTCCACTGAGGAGCTCCTACAATGAGCACTTCTTC. This gives the protein CASNFTPLRSSYNEHFF.

This clonotype was counted at least ten times. V gene TRBV5-4 combines with J gene TRBJ2-7; 15 positions agree with TRBD2. CDR1 is SGHNT, CDR2 YYREEE, per germline (reference sequence). This CDR3 spans 16 amino acids. J was trimmed by 5 bases and V by 2 bases; bases with no gene match: 5. The chain's CDR3 is CASSFRTSGRADEQYF. The DNA of the CDR3 is TGTGCCAGCAGCTTTCGGACTAGCGGGAGGGCCGACGAGCAGTACTTC.

The rearrangement links TRBV6-1 to TRBJ2-2; D is uncertain. From germline, CDR1 is MNHNS and CDR2 SASEGT. This CDR3 comprises 16 residues. Trimming took off 7 bases at V and 4 bases at J, with 19 bases between the two ends. CDR3: CASTPRQETGTGELFF. Written as DNA, the CDR3 is TGTGCCAGCACCCCGAGGCAGGAGACGGGCACCGGGGAGCTGTTTTTT.

The DNA for the CDR3 is TGTGCCAGCAATCTCCATGGGGGGGGTGACGAGCAGTACTTC. This encodes CASNLHGGGDEQYF. The rearrangement joins TRBV6-5 to TRBJ2-7, with 7 bases aligning to TRBD2. Germline V gene sequence: CDR1 MNHEY, CDR2 SVGAGI. There are 14 residues in the CDR3. Trimming took 7 bases from V and 5 from J; bases not matched to a gene: 11.

Points on this clonotype: The CDR3 does not end in the conserved phenylalanine or tryptophan, so this is likely a read error. CDR3 protein: CASNPLAGGPADTQYL. Here the CDR3 DNA reads TGTGCCAGCAACCCCCTAGCGGGAGGGCCCGCAGATACGCAGTATTTG. The gene calls are TRBV7-8 and TRBJ2-3, with 12 bases matching TRBD2. The CDR3 consists of 16 residues. The germline CDR1 and CDR2 sequences are SGHVS and FQNEAQ. With V trimmed by 7 bases and J by 4 bases, 9 bases remained unmatched.

This clonotype was counted a single time. The chain uses TRBV11-3 and TRBJ2-1; D is possibly TRBD1 or TRBD2 (5 bases each). Between the trimmed V and J ends, which lost 7 bases and 0 bases, there was a span of 19 bases. Germline lookup yields CDR1 SGHNT and CDR2 YENEEA. The CDR3 totals 17 residues. CDR3 sequence (DNA): TGTGCCAGCAACCATGAGGGGAACGTCCGCTCCTACAATGAGCAGTTCTTC. Its protein is CASNHEGNVRSYNEQFF.

As for this clonotype: The junction departs from germline at one end; a sequencing error may be responsible. The rearrangement uses TRBV29-1 and TRBJ2-2, with D maybe TRBD2 (5 bases). Germline CDR1 and CDR2: SQVTM and ANQGSEA. The CDR3 length is 16 residues. CDR3: CSVNLVEHQNTGKLFF. The DNA for the CDR3 is TGTAGCGTTAATTTGGTGGAGCACCAGAACACCGGGAAGCTGTTTTTT.

There are many counts of this clonotype. This chain uses TRBV13 with TRBJ2-7; D gene unclear. Germline assignment: CDR1 PRHDT and CDR2 FYEKMQ (reference sequence). This CDR3 comprises 14 residues. V shed 3 bases and J shed 1 base, with 10 bases lying between them. The CDR3 protein is CASSFGMGSYEQYF. The CDR3 DNA reads as TGTGCCAGCAGCTTTGGTATGGGGTCCTACGAGCAGTACTTC.